The 6 T cell receptor beta chains below were found in one sample sequenced in a study of cytomegalovirus exposure and HLA in healthy donors. PCR involved 60 Vbeta and 13 Jbeta primers. Assay used: immunoSEQ multiplex PCR; TCRdb lists only in-frame clones, some missing. The data hold 90,000 to 100,000 clones, with roughly 10% observed a single time. The sequencing sample was made of PBMCs. The receptors here all came from a middle-aged man in good health and CMV-seropositive.

V and J are TRBV7-9 and TRBJ1-4; weak D call: TRBD1 (6 bases). Trimming took 4 bases from V and 6 from J, leaving 12 bases between them. There are 14 residues in the CDR3. The V gene's germline CDR1 is SEHNR and CDR2 FQNEAQ (reference sequence). Written as DNA, the CDR3 is TGTGCCAGCAGCTCTCACCGACAGGATGAAAAACTGTTTTTT. Protein product: CASSSHRQDEKLFF. The whole variable domain, remainder taken from reference TRBV7-9 and TRBJ1-4, is DTGVSQNPRHKITKRGQNVTFRCDPISEHNRLYWYRQTLGQGPEFLTYFQNEAQLEKSRLLSDRFSAERPKGSFSTLEIQRTEQGDSAMYLCASSSHRQDEKLFFGSGTQLSVL.

V gene TRBV15 combines with J gene TRBJ2-5, with 7 bases identical to TRBD2. With V trimmed by 0 bases and J by 2 bases, 6 bases remained unmatched. CDR3 size: 16 residues. Looked up from germline, CDR1 is LNHNV and CDR2 is YYDKDF (reference sequence). The DNA for the CDR3 is TGTGCCACCAGCAGAGATTGGGAGGGACTTCAAGAGACCCAGTACTTC. The encoded protein is CATSRDWEGLQETQYF.

This clone occurred once. The chain couples TRBV7-2 to TRBJ2-2, with TRBD2 as a possible D gene (5 bases). The CDR3 loop spans 16 amino acids. Trimming took off 5 bases at V and 3 bases at J, with 16 bases between the two ends. Germline assignment: CDR1 SGHTA and CDR2 FQGNSA. In DNA, the CDR3 is TGTGCCAGCAGCCCTCTTCGAAGCGGTTACACCGGGGAGCTGTTTTTT. It translates to CASSPLRSGYTGELFF.

J is TRBJ2-3 and V is TRBV27, with TRBD2 as a possible D gene (5 bases). The CDR3 totals 14 residues. Germline CDR1 MNHEY, CDR2 SMNVEV (reference sequence). The V end was cut by 3 bases, the J end by 2 bases, with 9 bases between. The CDR3 DNA is TGTGCCAGCAGTTTGAGGGAGTTCACAGATACGCAGTATTTT. Translation: CASSLREFTDTQYF.

In its sample, this clone is medium-sized. The chain joins TRBV7-2 to TRBJ2-1; 11 bases are shared with TRBD2. The CDR3 is 16 residues long. V lost 3 bases, J lost 8 bases, and 9 bases stayed unmatched. The V gene's germline CDR1 is SGHTA and CDR2 FQGNSA. CDR3 sequence reads: CASSFAGTSGLDEQFF. The CDR3 coding sequence is TGTGCCAGCAGCTTCGCCGGGACTAGCGGTTTGGATGAGCAGTTCTTC.

A few counts support this clone. The chain joins TRBV30 to TRBJ2-7; 11 bases align to TRBD1. V shed 2 bases, J shed 2 bases, and the junction held 5 bases outside the gene matches. Germline CDR1 reads GTSNPN; CDR2 reads SVGIG (reference sequence). The CDR3 covers 15 residues. CDR3 sequence reads: CAWSQMGQGAYEQYF. The CDR3 DNA sequence: TGTGCCTGGAGTCAAATGGGACAGGGGGCCTACGAGCAGTACTTC.